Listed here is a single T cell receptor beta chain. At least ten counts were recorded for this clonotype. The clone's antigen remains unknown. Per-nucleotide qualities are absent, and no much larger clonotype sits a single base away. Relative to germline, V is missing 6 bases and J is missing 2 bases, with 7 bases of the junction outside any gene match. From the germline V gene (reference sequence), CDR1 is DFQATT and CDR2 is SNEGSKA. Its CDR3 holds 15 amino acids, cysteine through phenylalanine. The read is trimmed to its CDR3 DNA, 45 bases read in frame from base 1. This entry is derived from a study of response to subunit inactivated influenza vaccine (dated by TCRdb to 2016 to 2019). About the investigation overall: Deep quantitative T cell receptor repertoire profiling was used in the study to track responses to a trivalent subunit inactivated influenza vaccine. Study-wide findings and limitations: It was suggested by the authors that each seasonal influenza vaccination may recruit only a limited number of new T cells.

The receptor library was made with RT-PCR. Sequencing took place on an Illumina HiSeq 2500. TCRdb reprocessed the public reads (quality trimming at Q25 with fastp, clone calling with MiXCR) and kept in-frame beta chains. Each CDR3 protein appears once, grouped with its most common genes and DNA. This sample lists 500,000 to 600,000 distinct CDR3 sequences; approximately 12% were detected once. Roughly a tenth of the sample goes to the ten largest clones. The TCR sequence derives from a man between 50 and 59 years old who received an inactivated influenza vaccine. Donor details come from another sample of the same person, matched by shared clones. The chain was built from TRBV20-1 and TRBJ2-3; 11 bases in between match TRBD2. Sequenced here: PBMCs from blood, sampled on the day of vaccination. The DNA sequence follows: TGCAGTGCCAGCGGGACTAGCGGACTCACAGATACGCAGTATTTT. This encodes CSASGTSGLTDTQYF.